This TCR beta chain was retrieved from a study of T cell changes during pregnancy in multiple sclerosis. TCRdb's table, derived via immunoSEQ multiplex PCR, lists solely in-frame clones and lacks some. Of approximately 130,000 clones in the sample, about 94% were seen once. Comments on this clone: Other DNA sequences in the sample encode the same CDR3.

The sample here was peripheral blood, taken before pregnancy. The TCR comes from a female donor with multiple sclerosis, enrolled in a pregnancy study.

CDR3 loop: CASSVGLAGGETQYF. The CDR3 bases are TGTGCCAGCAGCGTAGGGCTAGCGGGGGGAGAGACCCAGTACTTC. This rearrangement joins TRBV9 to TRBJ2-5; 11 bases align to TRBD2. Germline lookup yields CDR1 SGDLS and CDR2 YYNGEE. The CDR3 is 15 amino acids. Trimming took 0 bases from V and 4 from J; bases not matched to a gene: 2.